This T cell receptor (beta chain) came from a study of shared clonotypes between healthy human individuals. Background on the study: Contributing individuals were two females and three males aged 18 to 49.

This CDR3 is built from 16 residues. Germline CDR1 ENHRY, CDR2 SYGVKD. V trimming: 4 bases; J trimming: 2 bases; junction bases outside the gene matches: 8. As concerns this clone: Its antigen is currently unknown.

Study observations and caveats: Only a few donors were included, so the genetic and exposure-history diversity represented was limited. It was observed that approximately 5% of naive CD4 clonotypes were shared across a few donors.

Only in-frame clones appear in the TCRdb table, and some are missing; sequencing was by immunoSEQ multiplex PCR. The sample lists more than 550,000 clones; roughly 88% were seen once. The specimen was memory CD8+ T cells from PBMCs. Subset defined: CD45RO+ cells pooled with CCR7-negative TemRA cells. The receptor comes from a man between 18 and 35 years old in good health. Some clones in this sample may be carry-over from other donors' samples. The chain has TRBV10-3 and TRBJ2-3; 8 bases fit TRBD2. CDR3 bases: TGTGCCATCAGTGGAACCCAGCGGGAGCCCACAGATACGCAGTATTTT. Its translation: CAISGTQREPTDTQYF.